This passage covers 4 T cell receptor beta chains from one sample sequenced in a study of identical twins. TCRdb re-analysed the 5' RACE reads in MiXCR, keeping a single row per CDR3 protein. Among approximately 220,000 distinct CDR3 sequences listed, 6.5% to 8.5% were seen once. This same sample was also part of a study on yellow fever vaccine responses in identical twins.

Sequencing was carried out using memory (CD45RO+) T cells sorted from blood. All receptors derive from a woman under 30 in good health.

This sequence joins TRBV6-4 and TRBJ2-2; 7 nucleotides align to TRBD1. CDR1 is MRHNA, CDR2 SNTAGT, per germline. Trimming at V came to 0 bases and at J to 7 bases, leaving 5 bases not matched to a gene. This CDR3 is built from 15 residues. The CDR3 DNA is TGTGCCAGCAGTGACTCAGAGGGGGCCGGCGGGGAGCTGTTTTTT. It is translated as CASSDSEGAGGELFF.

This clonotype was counted only a few times. This chain connects TRBV12-3 or TRBV12-4 to TRBJ1-1, with TRBD1 matching 7 bases. The ends lost 4 bases at V and 1 base at J; junction bases unmatched: 9. The CDR3 runs to 16 residues. The CDR3 is CASSSDRVGRNTEAFF. CDR3 in DNA: TGTGCCAGCAGTTCAGACAGGGTGGGACGGAACACTGAAGCTTTCTTT.

This clonotype was seen a handful of times. V and J are TRBV9 and TRBJ2-2, with a tentative D call TRBD1 (6 bases). Per the germline V gene, CDR1 is SGDLS and CDR2 is YYNGEE. This CDR3 is built from 15 residues. V lost 3 bases and J 6 bases, leaving 15 bases between the germline ends. The CDR3 DNA reads as TGTGCCAGCAGCGCACGGGACACTGCAGCCGGGGAGCTGTTTTTT. Protein sequence: CASSARDTAAGELFF.

The chain links TRBV12-3 or TRBV12-4 to TRBJ1-2; D is unclear. The CDR3 length is 14 residues. The V gene lost 2 bases and the J gene lost 4 bases, with 11 bases spanning the gap. For the CDR3, the DNA is TGTGCCAGCAGTTTACATCCTAAACTCTATGGCTACACCTTC. Its translation: CASSLHPKLYGYTF.